The source of this T cell receptor (beta chain) is a study of cytomegalovirus exposure and HLA in healthy donors. Participants comprised healthy donors of bone marrow. Concerning this clone: No antigen is known for it.

PCR primers comprised 60 Vbeta and 13 Jbeta primers. Clones were sequenced by immunoSEQ multiplex PCR, and TCRdb holds only the in-frame ones, with some missing. The table records fewer than 300,000 clones, about nine tenths of them present only once. Trimming cost V 2 bases and J 11 bases, with 16 bases left between them. Germline CDR1 GTSNPN, CDR2 SVGIG (reference sequence). The CDR3 loop spans 14 amino acids. Study outcomes and limitations: TCR beta V- and J-gene trimming, according to a later analysis, was linked to a missense DCLRE1C variant. CMV serostatus alone was available as immune exposure information. It was reported that TCR beta sequences correctly inferred the HLA-A and HLA-B alleles for most subjects.

What was sequenced was PBMCs. This chain connects TRBV30 to TRBJ1-6, with unresolved D. This TCR was sampled from a man in his forties or fifties in good health and CMV-seropositive. This CDR3 is CAWSPSRVPTPLHF. DNA for the CDR3: TGTGCCTGGAGTCCCTCCCGAGTCCCTACACCCCTCCACTTT.